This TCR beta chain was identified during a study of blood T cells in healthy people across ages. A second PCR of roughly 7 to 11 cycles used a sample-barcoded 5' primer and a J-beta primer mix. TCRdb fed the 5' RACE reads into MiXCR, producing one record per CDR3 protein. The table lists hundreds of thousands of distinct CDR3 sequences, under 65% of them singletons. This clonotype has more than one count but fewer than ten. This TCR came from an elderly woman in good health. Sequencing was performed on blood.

This chain's CDR3 is CATYNLNTEAFF. Here the CDR3 DNA reads TGTGCCACCTATAACCTGAACACTGAAGCTTTCTTT. The J gene is TRBJ1-1, the V gene TRBV2; D uncertain. Germline V CDR1 and CDR2: SNHLY, FYNNEI. V was clipped by 10 bases and J by 0 bases, with 9 bases between them. The CDR3 consists of 12 residues.